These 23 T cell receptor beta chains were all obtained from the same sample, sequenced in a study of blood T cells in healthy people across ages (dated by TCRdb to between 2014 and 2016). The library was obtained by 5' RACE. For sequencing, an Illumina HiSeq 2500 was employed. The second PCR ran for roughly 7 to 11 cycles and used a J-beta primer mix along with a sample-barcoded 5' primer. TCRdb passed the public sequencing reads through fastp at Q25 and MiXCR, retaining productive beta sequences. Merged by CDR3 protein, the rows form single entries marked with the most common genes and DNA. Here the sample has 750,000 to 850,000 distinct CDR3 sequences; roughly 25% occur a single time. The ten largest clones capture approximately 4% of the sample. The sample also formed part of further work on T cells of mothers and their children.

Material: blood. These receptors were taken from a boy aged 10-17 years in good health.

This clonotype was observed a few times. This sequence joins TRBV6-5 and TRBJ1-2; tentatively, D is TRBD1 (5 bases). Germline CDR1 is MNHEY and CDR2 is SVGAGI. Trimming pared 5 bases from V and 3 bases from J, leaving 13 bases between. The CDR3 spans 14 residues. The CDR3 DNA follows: TGTGCCAGCAGTCCCGGGACGGGATACTATGGCTACACCTTC. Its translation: CASSPGTGYYGYTF.

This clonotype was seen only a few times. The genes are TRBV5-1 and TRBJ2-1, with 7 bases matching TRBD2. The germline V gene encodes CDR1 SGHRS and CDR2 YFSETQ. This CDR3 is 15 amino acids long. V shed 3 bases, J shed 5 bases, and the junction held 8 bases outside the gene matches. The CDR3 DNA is TGCGCCAGCAGCTCGGATCCGGGGACTAACAATGAGCAGTTCTTC. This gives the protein CASSSDPGTNNEQFF.

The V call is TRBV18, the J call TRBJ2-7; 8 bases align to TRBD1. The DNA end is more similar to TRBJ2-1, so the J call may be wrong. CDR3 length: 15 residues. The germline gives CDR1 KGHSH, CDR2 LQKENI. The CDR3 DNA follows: TGTGCCAGCTCACCTGGACAGGGTGTACGGAATGAGCAGTTCTTC. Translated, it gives CASSPGQGVRNEQFF.

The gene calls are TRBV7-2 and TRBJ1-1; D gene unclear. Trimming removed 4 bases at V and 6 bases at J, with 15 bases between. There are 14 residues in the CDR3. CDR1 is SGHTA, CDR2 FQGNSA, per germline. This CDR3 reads CASSWVVRTAEAFF. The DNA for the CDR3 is TGTGCCAGCAGCTGGGTAGTCCGTACGGCTGAAGCTTTCTTT.

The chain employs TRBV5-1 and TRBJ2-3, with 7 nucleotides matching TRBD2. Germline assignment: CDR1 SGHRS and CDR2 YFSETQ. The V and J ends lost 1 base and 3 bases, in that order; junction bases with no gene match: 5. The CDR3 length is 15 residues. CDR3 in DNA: TGCGCCAGCAGCTTGATGGCGGGAGTTACAGATACGCAGTATTTT. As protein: CASSLMAGVTDTQYF.

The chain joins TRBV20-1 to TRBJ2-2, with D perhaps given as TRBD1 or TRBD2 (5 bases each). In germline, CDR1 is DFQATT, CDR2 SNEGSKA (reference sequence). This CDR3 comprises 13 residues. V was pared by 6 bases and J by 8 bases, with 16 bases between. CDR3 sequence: CSAMGPQWGELFF. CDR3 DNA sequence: TGCAGTGCCATGGGACCGCAATGGGGGGAGCTGTTTTTT.

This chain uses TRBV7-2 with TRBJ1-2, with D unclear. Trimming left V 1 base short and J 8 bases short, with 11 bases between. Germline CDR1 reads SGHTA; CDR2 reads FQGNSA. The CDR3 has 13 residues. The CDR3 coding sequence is TGTGCCAGCAGCTTAGTAGTCGTGGGGGGCTACACCTTC. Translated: CASSLVVVGGYTF.

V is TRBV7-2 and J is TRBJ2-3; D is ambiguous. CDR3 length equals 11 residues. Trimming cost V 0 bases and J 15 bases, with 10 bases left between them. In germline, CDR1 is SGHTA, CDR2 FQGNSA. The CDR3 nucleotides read TGTGCCAGCAGCTTAGCGCAATCTCAATATTTT. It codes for CASSLAQSQYF.

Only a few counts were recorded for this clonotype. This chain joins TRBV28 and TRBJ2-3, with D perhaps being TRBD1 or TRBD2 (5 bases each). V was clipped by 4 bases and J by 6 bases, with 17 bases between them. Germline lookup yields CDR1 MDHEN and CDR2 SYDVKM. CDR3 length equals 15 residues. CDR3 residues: CASSYSSGAQDTQYF. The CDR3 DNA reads TGTGCCAGCAGTTACTCCTCCGGGGCCCAGGATACGCAGTATTTT.

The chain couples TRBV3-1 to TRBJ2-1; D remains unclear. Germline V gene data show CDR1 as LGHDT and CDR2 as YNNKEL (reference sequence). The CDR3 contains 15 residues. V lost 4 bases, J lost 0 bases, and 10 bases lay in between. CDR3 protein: CASSPQRASYNEQFF. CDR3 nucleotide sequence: TGTGCCAGCAGCCCCCAACGGGCCTCCTACAATGAGCAGTTCTTC.

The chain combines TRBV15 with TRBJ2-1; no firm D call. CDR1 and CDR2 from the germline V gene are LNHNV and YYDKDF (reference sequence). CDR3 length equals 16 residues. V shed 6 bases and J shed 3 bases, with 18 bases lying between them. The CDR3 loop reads CATRDPGQMSYNEQFF. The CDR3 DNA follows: TGTGCCACCAGAGATCCGGGTCAGATGAGCTACAATGAGCAGTTCTTC.

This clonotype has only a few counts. The CDR3 DNA reads TGTGCCAGCAGACTATCCACCGCCCCACCCCTCCACTTT. Translated, it gives CASRLSTAPPLHF. The chain combines TRBV6-6 with TRBJ1-6; D is unclear. Germline V gene data show CDR1 as MNHNY and CDR2 as SVGAGI (reference sequence). The CDR3 length is 13 residues. V dropped 6 bases and J dropped 11 bases, with 14 bases sitting between them.

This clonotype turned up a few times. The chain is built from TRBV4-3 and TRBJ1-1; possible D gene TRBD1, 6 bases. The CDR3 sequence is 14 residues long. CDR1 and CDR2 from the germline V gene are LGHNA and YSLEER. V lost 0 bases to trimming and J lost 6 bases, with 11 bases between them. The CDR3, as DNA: TGCGCCAGCAGCCAAGAGACAGGCGATCCTGAAGCTTTCTTT. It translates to CASSQETGDPEAFF.

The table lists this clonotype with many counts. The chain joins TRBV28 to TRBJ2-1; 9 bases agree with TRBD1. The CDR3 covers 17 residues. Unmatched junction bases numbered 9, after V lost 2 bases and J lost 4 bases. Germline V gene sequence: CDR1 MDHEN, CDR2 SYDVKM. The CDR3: CASSLTNRGPEYNEQFF. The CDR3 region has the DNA TGTGCCAGCAGTTTAACCAACAGGGGGCCCGAATACAATGAGCAGTTCTTC.

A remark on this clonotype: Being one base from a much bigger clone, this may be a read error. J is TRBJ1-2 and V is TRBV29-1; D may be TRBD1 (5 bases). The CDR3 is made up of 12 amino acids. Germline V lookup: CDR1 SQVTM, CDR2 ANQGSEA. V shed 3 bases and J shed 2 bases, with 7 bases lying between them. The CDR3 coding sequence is TGCAGCGTTGATCCAGGGAACTATGGCTACACCTTC. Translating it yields CSVDPGNYGYTF.

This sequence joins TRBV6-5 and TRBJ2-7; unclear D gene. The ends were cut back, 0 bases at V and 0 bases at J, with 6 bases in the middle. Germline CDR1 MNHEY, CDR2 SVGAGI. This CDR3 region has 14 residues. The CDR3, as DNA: TGTGCCAGCAGTTACTCCAGCTACTCCTACGAGCAGTACTTC. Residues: CASSYSSYSYEQYF.

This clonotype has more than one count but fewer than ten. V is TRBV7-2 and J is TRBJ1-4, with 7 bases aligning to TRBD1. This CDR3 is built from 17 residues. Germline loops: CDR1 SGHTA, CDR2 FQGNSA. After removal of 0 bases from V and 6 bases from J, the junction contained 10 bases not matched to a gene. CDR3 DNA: TGTGCCAGCAGCTTAGCGCATGGCAGCAGGGGGGATGAAAAACTGTTTTTT. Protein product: CASSLAHGSRGDEKLFF.

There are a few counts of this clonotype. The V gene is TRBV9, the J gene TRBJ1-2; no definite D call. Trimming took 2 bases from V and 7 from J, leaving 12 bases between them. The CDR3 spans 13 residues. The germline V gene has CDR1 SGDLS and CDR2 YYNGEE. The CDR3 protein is CASSVPGGSGYTF. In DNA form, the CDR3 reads TGTGCCAGCAGCGTCCCGGGCGGGTCTGGCTACACCTTC. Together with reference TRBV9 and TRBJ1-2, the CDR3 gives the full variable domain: DSGVTQTPKHLITATGQRVTLRCSPRSGDLSVYWYQQSLDQGLQFLIQYYNGEERAKGNILERFSAQQFPDLHSELNLSSLELGDSALYFCASSVPGGSGYTFGSGTRLTVV.

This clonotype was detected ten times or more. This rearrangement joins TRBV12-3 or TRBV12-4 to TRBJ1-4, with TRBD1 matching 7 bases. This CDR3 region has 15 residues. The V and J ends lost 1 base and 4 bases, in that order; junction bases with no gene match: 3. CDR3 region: CASSLETGDNEKLFF. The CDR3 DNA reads TGTGCCAGCAGTTTAGAAACAGGGGATAATGAAAAACTGTTTTTT.

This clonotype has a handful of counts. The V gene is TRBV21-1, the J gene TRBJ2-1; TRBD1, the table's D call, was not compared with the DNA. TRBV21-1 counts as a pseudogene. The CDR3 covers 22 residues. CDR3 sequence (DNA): TGTGCCAGCAGCGAGGGGTCACCCCAGGATCAAAAGCCGATGAACTCCTACAATGAGCAGTTCTTC. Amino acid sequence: CASSEGSPQDQKPMNSYNEQFF.

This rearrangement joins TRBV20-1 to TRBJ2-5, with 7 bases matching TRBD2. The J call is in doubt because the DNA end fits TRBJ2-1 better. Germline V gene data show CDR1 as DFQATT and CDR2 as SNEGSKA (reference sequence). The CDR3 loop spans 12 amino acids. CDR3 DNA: TGCAGTGTACGGGGGGTAGTAAATGAGCAGTTCTTC. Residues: CSVRGVVNEQFF.

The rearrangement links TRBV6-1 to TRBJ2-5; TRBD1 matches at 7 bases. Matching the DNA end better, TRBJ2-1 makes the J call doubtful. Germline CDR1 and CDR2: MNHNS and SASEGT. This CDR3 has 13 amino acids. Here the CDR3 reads CASTRQGLSEQFF. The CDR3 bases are TGTGCCAGCACCAGACAGGGCTTGTCTGAGCAGTTCTTC.

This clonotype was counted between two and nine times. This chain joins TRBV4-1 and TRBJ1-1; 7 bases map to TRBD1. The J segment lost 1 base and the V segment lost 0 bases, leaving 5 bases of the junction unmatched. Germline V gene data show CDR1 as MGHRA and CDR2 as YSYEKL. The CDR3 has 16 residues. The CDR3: CASSQDGGTANTEAFF. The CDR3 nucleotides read TGCGCCAGCAGCCAAGATGGAGGGACAGCGAACACTGAAGCTTTCTTT.